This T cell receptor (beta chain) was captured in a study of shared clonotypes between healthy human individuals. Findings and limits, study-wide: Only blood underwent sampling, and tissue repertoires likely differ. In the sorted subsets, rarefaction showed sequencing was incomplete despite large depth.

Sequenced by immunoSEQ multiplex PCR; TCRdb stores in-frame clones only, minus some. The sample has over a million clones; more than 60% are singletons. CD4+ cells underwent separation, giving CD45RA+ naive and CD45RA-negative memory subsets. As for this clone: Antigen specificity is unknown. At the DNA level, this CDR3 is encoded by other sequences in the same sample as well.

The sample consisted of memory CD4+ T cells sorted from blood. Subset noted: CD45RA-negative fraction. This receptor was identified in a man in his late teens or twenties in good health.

The CDR3 loop is CASSLRGADTQYF. The CDR3 DNA sequence: TGTGCCAGCAGCCTTCGCGGGGCTGATACGCAGTATTTT. The chain employs TRBV7-2 and TRBJ2-3; perhaps TRBD2 as D (6 bases). The CDR3 spans 13 residues. Germline loops: CDR1 SGHTA, CDR2 FQGNSA. The V gene lost 5 bases and the J gene lost 6 bases, with 12 bases spanning the gap.